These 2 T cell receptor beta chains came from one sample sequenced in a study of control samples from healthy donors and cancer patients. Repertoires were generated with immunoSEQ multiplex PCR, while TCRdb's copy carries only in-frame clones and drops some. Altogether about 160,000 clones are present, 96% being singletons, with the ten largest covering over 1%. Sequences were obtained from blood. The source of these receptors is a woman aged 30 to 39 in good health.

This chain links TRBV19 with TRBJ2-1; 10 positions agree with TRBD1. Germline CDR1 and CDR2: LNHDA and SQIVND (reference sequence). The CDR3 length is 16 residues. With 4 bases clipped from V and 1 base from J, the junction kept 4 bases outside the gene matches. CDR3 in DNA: TGTGCCAGTAGTACTCGGGACAGGGGATCCTACAATGAGCAGTTCTTC. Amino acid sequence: CASSTRDRGSYNEQFF.

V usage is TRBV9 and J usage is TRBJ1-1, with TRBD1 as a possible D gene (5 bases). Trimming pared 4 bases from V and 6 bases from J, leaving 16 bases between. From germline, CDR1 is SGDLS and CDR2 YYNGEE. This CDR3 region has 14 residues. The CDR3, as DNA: TGTGCCAGCAGCCCCACAATTCGGGGCGCTGAAGCTTTCTTT. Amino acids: CASSPTIRGAEAFF.